A single TCR beta chain is shown here with its context. Its antigen is not yet known. No much larger clonotype is one base removed from it; base qualities were not supplied. This sample is drawn from a study of cytomegalovirus exposure and HLA in healthy donors (dated 2017 in TCRdb). At the level of the whole study: An earlier analysis of roughly 570 of the donors reported 250 to 350 Gb of sequence data and roughly 120 million unique TCR beta sequences obtained from about 179 million T cells. An early release that covered several hundred HLA-typed donors contained approximately 300 gigabases of sequencing data and around 85 million unique TCR sequences. Of the roughly 420 genotyped donors, roughly 76% were placed in the genetic ancestry cluster associated with self-reported Caucasian donors. The study aimed to test whether signatures of past pathogen exposure could be identified by cataloging public T cell receptors. The study profiled the T cell repertoires of about 640 subjects by immunosequencing and related them to cytomegalovirus serostatus. Besides the first cohort of 666 subjects, a separate validation cohort made up of around 120 different subjects was used. The study combined high-throughput TCR immunosequencing, statistical association of individual TCRs with disease status, and machine learning to predict cytomegalovirus infection status. A later analysis re-analyzed previously published TCR beta repertoires from roughly 630 donors and added high-resolution HLA genotyping to study TCR occurrence patterns. Rather than using new phenotypic data, the later analysis identified candidate immune exposures from TCR beta sequences and from how often those sequences occurred across donors. An earlier analysis of 587 of the donors applied high-throughput TCR beta sequencing to assess whether each TCR beta V gene segment acted as functional or pseudogenic. Donor age, sex, ethnicity and CMV serostatus were compiled together with the repertoire data. In a later genetic analysis, genome-wide SNP genotypes for 398 of the 666 donors were used, and that subset was treated as a discovery cohort. Every repertoire in the discovery cohort had been generated on one and the same sequencing platform. Both class I and class II loci were covered by HLA typing, at four-digit resolution. The number of donors typed differed by locus, with roughly 629-640 for A, B, C, DRB1 and DQB1, more than 500 for DQA1, over 600 for DPA1, and around 430 for DPB1. A handful of DR-DQ haplotypes were handled as single units for association and clustering because linkage in the cohort was strong. On average, around 240,000 unique TCR beta nucleotide sequences were sequenced per donor among 350 to 400 genotyped donors of the cohort, with 15% to 20% of those sequences being non-productive. Broad study findings and their caveats: HLA typing was unavailable for some donors at each locus, so association tests used only the typed subset. The authors suggested that the approach could potentially be generalized to other disease states and immunological phenotypes. Several of the top co-occurrence clusters appeared to be linked to parvovirus B19, influenza, CMV and Epstein-Barr virus, according to a later analysis. Immune exposure information for the cohort was limited to CMV serostatus. The study listed approximately 160 TCR beta chains as associated with cytomegalovirus. In vitro tests confirmed that three of the cytomegalovirus-associated TCR beta chains recognize cytomegalovirus antigens. The cohort was sequenced for TCR beta chains only, and without alpha or paired-chain data the features that could be detected were limited. The earlier analysis of 450 to 700 of the donors excluded about 16 rarely observed V segments, including chromosome 9 orphons, because counts were too low. A further reported finding was that TCR beta sequences accurately predicted the HLA-A and HLA-B alleles for most subjects in the first cohort. A later analysis found that HLA-associated TCR beta chains were more clonally expanded and had lower generation probabilities than equally common non-associated chains. Specific HLA alleles were associated with 15,000 to 20,000 TCR beta sequences at a false discovery rate of 0.05 in a later analysis. A group of highly shared sequence variants was considered likely to be a technical artifact of the sequencing pipeline. The presence/absence analyses assumed that sequencing depth was roughly uniform across donors, and that assumption may not be true. In a later genetic analysis, fewer N-insertions in productive TCRs were reported among donors in an Asian-associated ancestry cluster than the roughly 710-donor mean. Cytomegalovirus status was reported to be diagnosed by the classifier with high specificity and sensitivity in both the original and validation cohorts. When HLA alleles, especially DR and DQ, strongly co-occurred, TCR associations were difficult to assign to individual alleles. Most TCR sequences were observed very rarely across donors, whereas some public TCRs were present in many individuals. An association between a missense DCLRE1C variant and V-gene and J-gene trimming of TCR beta chains was found in a later genetic analysis and replicated in an independent cohort. In a later analysis, most CMV-associated TCR beta chains were found to appear HLA-restricted, with HLA associations seemingly driven largely by CMV exposure. According to a later analysis, TCR association rates differed among HLA loci, with DRB1 alleles showing the most associated TCRs and HLA-C alleles showing the fewest. Some IMGT-functional V segments, including TRBV6-2 and TRBV6-3, could not be told apart with the 87-base-pair reads, so those segments were excluded. Correlated functional status among segregating V segments might be attributable to linkage disequilibrium, but an unknown experimental factor could not be ruled out. An earlier analysis of around 540 of the donors showed that most TCR beta V segments appeared in productive rearrangements either about 87% or about 30% of the time, which broadly matched IMGT annotations.

Library generation was performed with the immunoSEQ multiplex PCR assay. For the multiplex PCR, a mixture combining 60 forward primers for TCR Vbeta segments and 13 reverse primers for TCR Jbeta segments was used. A multiplex PCR assay on genomic DNA amplified the CDR3 region of rearranged TCR beta genes. The Illumina HiSeq System was used to sequence the amplified TCR beta libraries as 87-base-pair reads. The authors processed their data as follows. In a later analysis, around 80 million unique TCR beta chains were counted across the roughly 700 repertoires, and approximately 11 million of these chains were shared by at least two donors. Raw reads were error-corrected and collapsed into unique sequences with a nearest-neighbor algorithm that merged closely related sequences to remove PCR and sequencing errors. To assign V, D and J gene segments, CDR3 sequences were aligned to IMGT reference sequences. For a sequence to be retained, a match of at least six nucleotides to both a V gene segment and a J gene segment was required. Rearrangements were classified as productive when the CDR3 lacked stop codons and remained in frame with V and J, and all other rearrangements were classified as non-productive. CDR3 was defined by IMGT convention, running from the second conserved V-encoded cysteine to the conserved J-encoded phenylalanine. Sequences without an unambiguous match to a single V gene segment were excluded from the earlier analysis of 450 to 750 of the donors. An earlier analysis of over 450 of the donors classified V segments as functional when productive rearrangements were above 56.7% and as segregating when the standard deviation between donors was above 5%. A statistical classification framework was developed to diagnose cytomegalovirus status using the catalog of TCR beta chain sequences. V and J gene assignment, in a later analysis, came from comparing TCR nucleotide sequences with IMGT/GENE-DB human TR gene sequences. Using the TCRdist pipeline, a later analysis assigned CDR3 sequences along with most-parsimonious VDJ recombination scenarios. In a later analysis, each TCR beta chain was defined by its CDR3 amino acid sequence together with its V-gene family, and reads without a unique V-gene family were excluded. As a way to deal with suspected cross-contamination and a sequencing artifact, a later analysis dropped under 600 nucleotide sequences that were highly shared and had low generation probability. In a later analysis, a clonal expansion index for each public chain was calculated from normalized within-repertoire ranks of inferred template counts. A later analysis computed generation probabilities with a VDJ recombination model fitted to out-of-frame rearrangements, and checked the results against IGoR. In a later analysis, hypergeometric tests were used to score TCR-TCR, TCR-HLA and TCR-CMV co-occurrence, with a repertoire-size bias correction applied to TCR pairs. A later analysis estimated false discovery rates by permuting HLA or CMV assignments 20 times. A later analysis grouped co-occurring TCRs with DBSCAN, adding TCRdist sequence similarity when clustering within HLA-allele-positive subsets. For co-occurrence clustering, repertoires with fewer than 30,000 or more than 120,000 public chains were excluded, along with roughly 5 repertoires with anomalous nucleotide sharing. The source is immuneACCESS, and TCRdb retained only in-frame sequences with V and J called. Part of the clones is not carried over; for the studies checked, unresolved V genes explain less than half of this, and the remainder is unexplained. For V, J and clone size, that table is used; D and trimming come from the DNA. The sample data list around 170,000 clones, and 80% of these were observed just once. The ten most abundant clones make up 1% of the sample.

The cohort was made up of approximately 670 healthy bone marrow donors. Cohort members were all nominally healthy when sampled, although unrecorded immune exposures were likely present. The donor tested CMV seropositive and was one of the 289 seropositive cohort members. A peripheral blood sample was collected from each donor, and TCR beta sequencing was performed on peripheral blood mononuclear cells. Genomic DNA extraction from the blood cell samples was performed with the Qiagen DNeasy Blood Extraction Kit. Spanning cysteine to phenylalanine, the CDR3 consists of 13 amino acids. The sequence is cut down to CDR3 DNA, 39 bases in frame from base 1. V sheds 1 base and J sheds 2 bases, leaving 5 bases between their ends. The CDR1 and CDR2 encoded by the germline V gene are SGHTA and FQGTGA.

The V gene is TRBV7-3 and the J gene is TRBJ2-5; the D gene assignment is ambiguous. The sequencing sample was made of PBMCs. This receptor was obtained from a woman aged 45-60 years in good health and CMV-seropositive. CDR3 region: CASSLSRQETQYF. The sequence in DNA is TGTGCCAGCAGCTTAAGCCGGCAAGAGACCCAGTACTTC.